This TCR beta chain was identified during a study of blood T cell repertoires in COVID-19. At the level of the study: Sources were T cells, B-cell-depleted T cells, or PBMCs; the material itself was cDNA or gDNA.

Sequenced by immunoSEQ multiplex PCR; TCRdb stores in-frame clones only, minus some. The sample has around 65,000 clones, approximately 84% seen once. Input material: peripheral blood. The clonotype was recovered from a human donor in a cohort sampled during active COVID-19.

CDR3 sequence (DNA): TGTGCCAGCCACTCCGGGACAGGGTGGGGCTACACCTTC. Its translation is CASHSGTGWGYTF. The J gene is TRBJ1-2, the V gene TRBV28, with 9 bases identical to TRBD1. The CDR3 contains 13 residues. Germline loops: CDR1 MDHEN, CDR2 SYDVKM. V shed 8 bases and J 8 bases; nucleotides not matched to a gene: 9.